This T cell receptor beta chain came from a study of blood T cell repertoires in COVID-19. TCRdb's table, derived via immunoSEQ multiplex PCR, lists solely in-frame clones and lacks some. The repertoire has 100,000 to 150,000 clones, about 74% of them found once; the top ten carry roughly 8.6%. Germline lookup yields CDR1 SGHNT and CDR2 YYREEE (reference sequence). The CDR3 has 15 amino acids. The V gene lost 0 bases and the J gene lost 6 bases, with 16 bases spanning the gap. This TCR derives from a human donor in a cohort sampled during active COVID-19. The rearrangement joins TRBV5-4 to TRBJ2-7; possible D gene TRBD1, 5 bases. Input material: peripheral blood. The CDR3, as DNA: TGTGCCAGCAGCTTGGACCCCCAGGGTTTCGGCGAGCAGTACTTC. Translating gives CASSLDPQGFGEQYF.